These T cell receptor beta chains were read from a single sample in a study of OX40 agonist ivuxolimab in advanced cancers. The assay was immunoSEQ multiplex PCR, and TCRdb's table has in-frame clones only and misses some. The sample has some 72,000 clones; about 90% are singletons. Sequenced here: CD4+ or CD8+ T cells sorted from blood, sampled in a trial of the OX40 agonist ivuxolimab. The receptors were sampled from an adult with an advanced solid tumor such as melanoma, head and neck, liver or kidney cancer. Each CDR3 is given without its conserved first and last residue. Each record gives: CDR3 length, J gene, V gene, CDR3 protein.

12 | TRBJ1-3 | TRBV7-6 | ASRSGALGNTIY
14 | TRBJ2-1 | TRBV5-1 | ASSLTSGRSYNEQF
12 | TRBJ1-6 | TRBV2 | ASSDQGQNSPLH
12 | TRBJ2-1 | TRBV5-6 | ASSLPRVDNEQF
13 | TRBJ1-1 | TRBV5-4 | ASSLPRPMNTEAF
11 | TRBJ1-1 | TRBV5-1 | ASSSGVNTEAF
13 | TRBJ2-5 | TRBV28 | ASSSRKGRGETQY
13 | TRBJ2-7 | TRBV7-2 | ASSFPAGGQGEQY
13 | TRBJ2-3 | TRBV14 | ASSQGLVNTDTQY
14 | TRBJ1-6 | TRBV4-2 | ASSQAGVSYNSPLH
12 | TRBJ2-3 | TRBV19 | ASSMGQGGDTQY
16 | TRBJ1-1 | TRBV27 | ASSLSGWQGGVNTEAF
13 | TRBJ1-4 | TRBV6-5 | ASSYSRPRDEKLF